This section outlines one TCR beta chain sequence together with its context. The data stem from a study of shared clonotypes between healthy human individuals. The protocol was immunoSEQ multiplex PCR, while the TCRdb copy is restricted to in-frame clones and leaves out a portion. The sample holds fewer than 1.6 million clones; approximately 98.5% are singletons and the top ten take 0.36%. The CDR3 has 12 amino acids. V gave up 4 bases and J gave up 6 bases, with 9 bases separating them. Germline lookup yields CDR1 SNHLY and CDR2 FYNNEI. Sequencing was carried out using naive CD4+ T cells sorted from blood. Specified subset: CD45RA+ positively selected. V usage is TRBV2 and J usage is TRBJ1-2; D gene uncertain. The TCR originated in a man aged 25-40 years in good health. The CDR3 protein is CASSAGSDGYTF. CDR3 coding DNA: TGTGCCAGCAGTGCGGGGTCGGATGGCTACACCTTC.